This TCR beta chain was recovered during a study of response to subunit inactivated influenza vaccine. Study-level results: The study's authors posited that every seasonal influenza vaccination enlists few new T cells.

MiXCR was run by TCRdb on the RT-PCR reads, yielding one entry per CDR3 protein. Of about 800,000 distinct CDR3 sequences in the sample, over 20% are singletons; the top ten hold roughly a tenth. The length of the CDR3 is 12 residues. V was shortened by 7 bases and J by 4 bases, with 13 bases between the two germline ends. The V gene's germline CDR1 is SQVTM and CDR2 ANQGSEA. Turning to this clonotype: Its antigen is not known.

The TCR originated in a man aged 50 to 60 who received an inactivated influenza vaccine. This specimen consisted of PBMCs from blood, obtained approximately 5 days after vaccination. V and J are TRBV29-1 and TRBJ2-5, with no clear D. The CDR3 nucleotides read TGCAGCGCAGCATGGGTAGGAGAGACCCAGTACTTC. Amino acids: CSAAWVGETQYF.